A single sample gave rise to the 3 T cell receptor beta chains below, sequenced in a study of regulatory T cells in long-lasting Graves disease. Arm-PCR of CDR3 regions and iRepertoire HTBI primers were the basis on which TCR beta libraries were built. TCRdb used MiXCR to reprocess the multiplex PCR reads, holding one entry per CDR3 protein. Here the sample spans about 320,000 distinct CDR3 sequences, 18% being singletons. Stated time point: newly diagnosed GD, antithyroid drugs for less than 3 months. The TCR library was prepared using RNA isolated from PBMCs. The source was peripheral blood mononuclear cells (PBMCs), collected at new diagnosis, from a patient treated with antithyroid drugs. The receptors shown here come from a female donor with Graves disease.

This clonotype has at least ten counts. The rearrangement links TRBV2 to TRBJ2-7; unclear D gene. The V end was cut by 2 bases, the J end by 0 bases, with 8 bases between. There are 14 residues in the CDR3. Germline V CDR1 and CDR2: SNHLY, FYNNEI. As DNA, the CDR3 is TGTGCCAGCAGTGAACGTGCCAGCTCCTACGAGCAGTACTTC. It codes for CASSERASSYEQYF. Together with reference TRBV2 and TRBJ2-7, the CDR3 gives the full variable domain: EPEVTQTPSHQVTQMGQEVILRCVPISNHLYFYWYRQILGQKVEFLVSFYNNEISEKSEIFDDQFSVERPDGSNFTLKIRSTKLEDSAMYFCASSERASSYEQYFGPGTRLTVT.

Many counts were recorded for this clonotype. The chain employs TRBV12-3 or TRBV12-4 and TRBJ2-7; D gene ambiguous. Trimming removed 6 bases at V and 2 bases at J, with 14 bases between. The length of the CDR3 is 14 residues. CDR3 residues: CASRTAGKPYEQYF. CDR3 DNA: TGTGCCAGCAGAACGGCAGGAAAACCCTACGAGCAGTACTTC.

CDR3 loop: CASSRLGTSGGLRAGELFF. CDR3 nucleotide sequence: TGTGCCAGCAGTCGACTGGGGACTAGCGGGGGGTTAAGAGCCGGGGAGCTGTTTTTT. The chain carries TRBV6-1 and TRBJ2-2, with 15 nucleotides matching TRBD2. The CDR3 is 19 residues long. Germline loops: CDR1 MNHNS, CDR2 SASEGT. The J segment lost 6 bases and the V segment lost 5 bases, leaving 13 bases of the junction unmatched.